The next 27 T cell receptor beta chains were all read from a single sample in a study of beta chain features in type 1 diabetes. The study reverse transcribed the entire isolated RNA, so it sequenced expressed TCRB transcripts. Sequencing used immunoSEQ multiplex PCR; TCRdb keeps in-frame clones, though not all of them. The table includes tens of thousands of clones, 66% detected once. Findings of the study overall: People with Type 1 diabetes carried modestly yet significantly shorter TCRB CDR3s in all four CD4+ subsets.

Their target antigens are unknown. The sequenced material came from Tregs from blood. The receptors stem from a man between 25 and 39 years old with type 1 diabetes. Some clones in this sample may be carry-over from other donors' samples.

The chain employs TRBV5-1 and TRBJ1-1; D remains ambiguous. The ends were cut back, 4 bases at V and 4 bases at J, with 11 bases in the middle. Germline values: CDR1 SGHRS, CDR2 YFSETQ. This CDR3 comprises 13 residues. The CDR3 sequence: CASSTERATEAFF. In DNA, the CDR3 is TGCGCCAGCAGCACGGAGAGGGCCACTGAAGCTTTCTTT.

This chain joins TRBV4-2 and TRBJ2-4; 12 bases are a match to TRBD2. Trimming took 1 base from V and 9 from J; bases not matched to a gene: 13. Germline V gene lookup returns CDR1 LGHNA and CDR2 YNFKEQ. CDR3 size: 18 residues. Written as DNA, the CDR3 is TGTGCCAGCAGCCAAGCTCTCTCTAGCGGGGGGGCCGACGGCATTCAGTACTTC. This translates into CASSQALSSGGADGIQYF.

Note on this clone: This sample includes further DNA sequences coding for the same CDR3. CDR3 in amino acids: CSVVVAGGSTDTQYF. The CDR3 DNA follows: TGCAGCGTTGTAGTAGCGGGGGGGAGCACAGATACGCAGTATTTT. The J gene is TRBJ2-3, the V gene TRBV29-1, with TRBD2 matching over 11 bases. J gave up 0 bases and V 4 bases, and 3 bases lay outside the gene matches. The germline CDR1 and CDR2 sequences are SQVTM and ANQGSEA. The CDR3 is made up of 15 amino acids.

This clone was seen a single time. The genes are TRBV5-5 and TRBJ2-7; TRBD1 aligns across 7 bases. Trimming cost V 0 bases and J 4 bases; bases outside gene matches: 10. This CDR3 region has 16 residues. The germline V gene encodes CDR1 SGHKS and CDR2 YYEKEE (reference sequence). DNA for the CDR3: TGTGCCAGCAGCTTGGTCCGGGACAGTAGAAATTACGAGCAGTACTTC. Its translation is CASSLVRDSRNYEQYF.

This clone was seen once. The gene calls are TRBV6-6 and TRBJ2-5; 8 bases fit TRBD1. The CDR3 totals 14 residues. V lost 5 bases to trimming and J lost 5 bases; unmatched junction nucleotides: 7. Germline V CDR1 and CDR2: MNHNY, SVGAGI (reference sequence). The CDR3 reads CASSPRTGSETQYF. CDR3 DNA sequence: TGTGCCAGCAGTCCCCGGACAGGGTCGGAGACCCAGTACTTC.

The CDR3 is CASGFAPQGTDTGELFF. Written as DNA, the CDR3 is TGTGCTAGTGGTTTTGCCCCACAGGGAACGGACACCGGGGAGCTGTTTTTT. V gene TRBV12-5 combines with J gene TRBJ2-2, with D perhaps TRBD1 (6 bases). V lost 3 bases and J 3 bases, leaving 17 bases between the germline ends. Germline V gene data show CDR1 as LGHNT and CDR2 as FRNRAP. CDR3 length equals 17 residues.

This clone was counted a few times. The CDR3 region is CASSTVGRRSNEQFF. The CDR3 bases are TGTGCCAGTAGTACGGTGGGGCGAAGAAGCAATGAGCAGTTCTTC. V is TRBV19 and J is TRBJ2-1; tentatively, D is TRBD1 (5 bases). This CDR3 comprises 15 residues. The V gene lost 4 bases and the J gene lost 6 bases, with 16 bases spanning the gap. Looked up from germline, CDR1 is LNHDA and CDR2 is SQIVND (reference sequence).

The V and J genes are TRBV7-2 and TRBJ2-1; 9 bases fit TRBD2. V gave up 5 bases and J gave up 10 bases; unmatched junction bases: 12. Germline-derived CDR1 and CDR2 are SGHTA and FQGNSA. The CDR3 is 15 residues long. For the CDR3, the DNA is TGTGCCAGCAGCCTCATGAGGCTAGCGGGGAAAGAGCAGTTCTTC. Its translation is CASSLMRLAGKEQFF.

The V gene is TRBV2, the J gene TRBJ2-2; no definite D call. CDR1 and CDR2 from the germline V gene are SNHLY and FYNNEI. The V end was cut by 7 bases, the J end by 0 bases, with 9 bases between. This CDR3 comprises 14 residues. CDR3 coding DNA: TGTGCCAGCAAGACAATAGCGAACACCGGGGAGCTGTTTTTT. It specifies CASKTIANTGELFF.

The chain employs TRBV10-3 and TRBJ1-1; TRBD1 agrees at 7 bases. This CDR3 is 13 amino acids long. Germline V gene lookup returns CDR1 ENHRY and CDR2 SYGVKD. The J segment lost 4 bases and the V segment lost 7 bases, leaving 6 bases of the junction unmatched. The CDR3 is CAINTGVGTEAFF. As DNA, the CDR3 is TGTGCCATCAATACAGGGGTGGGCACTGAAGCTTTCTTT.

This sequence joins TRBV5-5 and TRBJ2-4, with D uncertain. The CDR3 has 17 amino acids. The germline V gene encodes CDR1 SGHKS and CDR2 YYEKEE (reference sequence). Trimming took 4 bases from V and 0 from J, leaving 17 bases between them. CDR3 residues: CASSPSQARLAKNIQYF. As DNA, the CDR3 is TGTGCCAGCAGCCCCTCTCAAGCGAGACTAGCCAAAAACATTCAGTACTTC.

The V call is TRBV7-9, the J call TRBJ2-7; D is unclear. CDR1 and CDR2 (germline): SEHNR, FQNEAQ (reference sequence). This CDR3 has 13 amino acids. Trimming took off 5 bases at V and 3 bases at J, with 11 bases between the two ends. CDR3 nucleotide sequence: TGTGCCAGCAGCCTACGCGCCGACTACGAGCAGTACTTC. It is translated as CASSLRADYEQYF.

The V call is TRBV5-1, the J call TRBJ1-4; TRBD1 matches at 8 bases. The CDR3 contains 16 residues. Germline CDR1 is SGHRS and CDR2 is YFSETQ. V trimming: 0 bases; J trimming: 8 bases; junction bases outside the gene matches: 9. The CDR3 protein is CASSLDGPGGAEKLFF. The DNA of the CDR3 is TGCGCCAGCAGCTTGGACGGTCCAGGGGGCGCCGAAAAACTGTTTTTT.

This chain uses TRBV5-1 with TRBJ2-7, with D perhaps TRBD1 (6 bases). The CDR3 covers 14 residues. V lost 4 bases and J lost 5, with 16 bases in between. CDR1 and CDR2 from the germline V gene are SGHRS and YFSETQ. CDR3 sequence reads: CASSTGTRGHEQYF. DNA for the CDR3: TGCGCCAGCAGCACCGGGACAAGGGGCCACGAGCAGTACTTC.

The chain is built from TRBV7-9 and TRBJ2-4; TRBD1 matches 9 bases. Germline V gives CDR1 SEHNR, CDR2 FQNEAQ (reference sequence). J lost 2 bases, V lost 5 bases, and 13 bases had no gene match. CDR3 length: 18 residues. CDR3 sequence reads: CASSPGTGLSDSKNIQYF. In DNA form, the CDR3 reads TGTGCCAGCAGCCCCGGGACAGGGTTATCAGATTCCAAAAACATTCAGTACTTC. Full variable domain (rest looked up from reference TRBV7-9 and TRBJ2-4): DTGVSQNPRHKITKRGQNVTFRCDPISEHNRLYWYRQTLGQGPEFLTYFQNEAQLEKSRLLSDRFSAERPKGSFSTLEIQRTEQGDSAMYLCASSPGTGLSDSKNIQYFGAGTRLSVL.

This clone was picked up a small number of times. The chain recombines TRBV4-1 with TRBJ1-5; D is undetermined. The germline gives CDR1 MGHRA, CDR2 YSYEKL. Trimming left V 2 bases short and J 6 bases short, with 5 bases between. This CDR3 region has 12 residues. The CDR3 sequence is CASSQSPQPQHF. The CDR3 DNA reads TGCGCCAGCAGCCAATCTCCTCAGCCCCAGCATTTT.

This clone was seen just once. This chain joins TRBV4-2 and TRBJ1-2; D not certain. V gave up 0 bases and J gave up 4 bases, with 6 bases separating them. The CDR3 has 13 amino acids. The germline V gene encodes CDR1 LGHNA and CDR2 YNFKEQ. The CDR3 loop is CASSQEAVYGYTF. Here the CDR3 DNA reads TGTGCCAGCAGCCAAGAGGCAGTCTATGGCTACACCTTC.

The rearrangement joins TRBV5-4 to TRBJ2-3, with 9 positions matching TRBD2. Per the germline V gene, CDR1 is SGHNT and CDR2 is YYREEE (reference sequence). After removal of 4 bases from V and 6 bases from J, the junction contained 12 bases not matched to a gene. The CDR3 is 16 residues long. As DNA, the CDR3 is TGTGCCAGCAGCGCGGGGGGACTGGCGGGGGGGGATACGCAGTATTTT. Translated, it gives CASSAGGLAGGDTQYF.

There are a few counts of this clone. The rearrangement links TRBV7-2 to TRBJ2-7; TRBD2 matches at 12 bases. Trimming at V came to 5 bases and at J to 6 bases, leaving 11 bases not matched to a gene. Looked up from germline, CDR1 is SGHTA and CDR2 is FQGNSA. The CDR3 is made up of 16 amino acids. Here the CDR3 reads CASSPPSGGASSEQYF. CDR3 bases: TGTGCCAGCAGCCCCCCTAGCGGGGGGGCCAGTAGCGAGCAGTACTTC. The full variable domain, its missing parts supplied by reference TRBV7-2 and TRBJ2-7, is GAGVSQSPSNKVTEKGKDVELRCDPISGHTALYWYRQSLGQGLEFLIYFQGNSAPDKSGLPSDRFSAERTGGSVSTLTIQRTQQEDSAVYLCASSPPSGGASSEQYFGPGTRLTVT.

This chain links TRBV5-6 with TRBJ2-5, with 8 bases lining up with TRBD2. From germline, CDR1 is SGHDT and CDR2 YYEEEE. V shed 0 bases and J 0 bases; nucleotides not matched to a gene: 4. The CDR3 contains 16 residues. This chain's CDR3 is CASSLGAGGYQETQYF. In DNA, the CDR3 is TGTGCCAGCAGCTTGGGGGCGGGGGGATACCAAGAGACCCAGTACTTC.

This clone appeared a few times. V usage is TRBV6-6 and J usage is TRBJ2-3; D possibly corresponds to TRBD1 (7 bases). The CDR3 is 13 residues long. V dropped 5 bases and J dropped 6 bases, with 12 bases sitting between them. Germline values: CDR1 MNHNY, CDR2 SVGAGI (reference sequence). The chain's CDR3 is CASSGGGRDTQYF. CDR3 bases: TGTGCCAGCAGTGGAGGGGGCAGGGATACGCAGTATTTT.

The gene calls are TRBV5-1 and TRBJ2-2; 7 bases align to TRBD1. Trimming at V came to 4 bases and at J to 6 bases, leaving 9 bases not matched to a gene. The CDR3 is 15 amino acids. In germline, CDR1 is SGHRS, CDR2 YFSETQ. CDR3 sequence reads: CASSPYRGGPGELFF. The CDR3 coding sequence is TGCGCCAGCAGCCCTTACAGGGGTGGTCCCGGGGAGCTGTTTTTT. Filled out from reference TRBV5-1 and TRBJ2-2, the complete variable domain reads KAGVTQTPRYLIKTRGQQVTLSCSPISGHRSVSWYQQTPGQGLQFLFEYFSETQRNKGNFPGRFSGRQFSNSRSEMNVSTLELGDSALYLCASSPYRGGPGELFFGEGSRLTVL.

The genes are TRBV7-9 and TRBJ2-7, with 8 nucleotides matching TRBD1. Germline loops: CDR1 SEHNR, CDR2 FQNEAQ (reference sequence). V shed 5 bases, J shed 3 bases, and the junction held 12 bases outside the gene matches. This CDR3 is 16 amino acids long. The DNA of the CDR3 is TGTGCCAGCAGCCCCGGACAGGGAATTATAAGCTACGAGCAGTACTTC. Translating it yields CASSPGQGIISYEQYF.

In nucleotides, the CDR3 is TGTGCCAGCAGCCCGGTTATCCCTAACATTCAGTACTTC. Translation gives CASSPVIPNIQYF. The V gene is TRBV6-5, the J gene TRBJ2-4; no reliable D call. Trimming took off 6 bases at V and 7 bases at J, with 13 bases between the two ends. This CDR3 is 13 amino acids long. The germline V gene encodes CDR1 MNHEY and CDR2 SVGAGI.

The rearrangement joins TRBV7-8 to TRBJ2-3, with 10 bases fitting TRBD2. Germline V gene lookup returns CDR1 SGHVS and CDR2 FQNEAQ. V was clipped by 5 bases and J by 3 bases; unmatched bases: 5. This CDR3 region has 15 residues. This CDR3 reads CASSKGLARTDTQYF. The CDR3 bases are TGTGCCAGCAGCAAGGGACTAGCGAGGACAGATACGCAGTATTTT. Based on the CDR3 plus reference TRBV7-8 and TRBJ2-3, the full variable domain is GAGVSQSPRYKVAKRGQDVALRCDPISGHVSLFWYQQALGQGPEFLTYFQNEAQLDKSGLPSDRFFAERPEGSVSTLKIQRTQQEDSAVYLCASSKGLARTDTQYFGPGTRLTVL.

The chain employs TRBV6-1 and TRBJ2-2; TRBD1 matches 8 bases. Germline CDR1 reads MNHNS; CDR2 reads SASEGT. The length of the CDR3 is 15 residues. J lost 2 bases, V lost 7 bases, and 6 bases had no gene match. CDR3 nucleotide sequence: TGTGCCAGCAACCGACAGGGGCCAAACACCGGGGAGCTGTTTTTT. Translated, it gives CASNRQGPNTGELFF.

The V gene is TRBV10-1, the J gene TRBJ1-1; D gene ambiguous. Deletions cut 2 bases from V and 1 base from J, with 5 bases between. Germline V gives CDR1 WNHNN, CDR2 SYGVQD (reference sequence). CDR3 length equals 13 residues. CDR3 in amino acids: CASSETANTEAFF. CDR3 nucleotides: TGCGCCAGCAGTGAGACAGCGAACACTGAAGCTTTCTTT.